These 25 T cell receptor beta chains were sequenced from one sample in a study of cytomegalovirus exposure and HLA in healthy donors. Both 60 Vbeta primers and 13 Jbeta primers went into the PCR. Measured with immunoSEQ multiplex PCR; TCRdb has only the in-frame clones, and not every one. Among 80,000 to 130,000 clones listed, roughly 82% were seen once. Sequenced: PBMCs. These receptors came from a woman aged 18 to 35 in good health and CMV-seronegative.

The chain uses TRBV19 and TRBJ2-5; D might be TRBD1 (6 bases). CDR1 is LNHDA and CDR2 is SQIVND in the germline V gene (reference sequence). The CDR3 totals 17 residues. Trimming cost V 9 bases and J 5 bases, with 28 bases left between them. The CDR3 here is CASRPDGGLSGEETQYF. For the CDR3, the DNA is TGTGCCAGCAGACCTGATGGGGGCCTCAGCGGTGAGGAGACCCAGTACTTC.

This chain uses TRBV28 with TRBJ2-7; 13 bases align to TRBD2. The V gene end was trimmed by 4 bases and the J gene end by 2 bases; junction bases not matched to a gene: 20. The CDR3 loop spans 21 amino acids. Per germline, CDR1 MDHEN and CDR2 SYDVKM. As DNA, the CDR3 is TGTGCCAGCAGTTCAATCCGGACTAGCGGGAGAACCTACCCGAGGGCCTACGAGCAGTACTTC. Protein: CASSSIRTSGRTYPRAYEQYF.

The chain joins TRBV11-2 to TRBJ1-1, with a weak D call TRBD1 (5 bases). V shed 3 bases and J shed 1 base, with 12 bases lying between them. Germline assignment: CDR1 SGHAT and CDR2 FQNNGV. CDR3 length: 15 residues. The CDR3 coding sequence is TGTGCCAGCAGCTTGACAGTGATAAAGAACACTGAAGCTTTCTTT. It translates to CASSLTVIKNTEAFF.

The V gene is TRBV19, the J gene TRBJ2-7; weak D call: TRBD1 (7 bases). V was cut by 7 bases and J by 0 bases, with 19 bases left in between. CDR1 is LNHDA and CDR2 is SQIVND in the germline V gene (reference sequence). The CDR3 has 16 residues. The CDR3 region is CASKKQGGTSSYEQYF. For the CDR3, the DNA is TGTGCCAGTAAGAAGCAGGGGGGAACCAGCTCCTACGAGCAGTACTTC.

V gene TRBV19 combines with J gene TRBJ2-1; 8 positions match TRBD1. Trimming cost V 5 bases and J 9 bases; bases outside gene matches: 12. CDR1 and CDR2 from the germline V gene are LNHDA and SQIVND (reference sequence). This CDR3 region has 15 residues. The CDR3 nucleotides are TGTGCCAGTAGTGCGGACAGGGAAGGGCAATCTGAGCAGTTCTTC. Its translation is CASSADREGQSEQFF. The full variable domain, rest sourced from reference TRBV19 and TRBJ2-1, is DGGITQSPKYLFRKEGQNVTLSCEQNLNHDAMYWYRQDPGQGLRLIYYSQIVNDFQKGDIAEGYSVSREKKESFPLTVTSAQKNPTAFYLCASSADREGQSEQFFGPGTRLTVL.

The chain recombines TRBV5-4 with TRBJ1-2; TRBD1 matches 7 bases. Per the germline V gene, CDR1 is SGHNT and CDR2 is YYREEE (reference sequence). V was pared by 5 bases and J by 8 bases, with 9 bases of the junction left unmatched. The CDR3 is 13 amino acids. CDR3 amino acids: CASRRQGGGGYTF. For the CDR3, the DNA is TGTGCCAGCAGACGGCAGGGGGGCGGGGGCTACACCTTC.

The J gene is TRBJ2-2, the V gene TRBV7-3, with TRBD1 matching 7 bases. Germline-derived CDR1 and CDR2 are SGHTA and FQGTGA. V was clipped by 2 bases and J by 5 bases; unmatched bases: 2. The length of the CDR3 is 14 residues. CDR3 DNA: TGTGCCAGCAGCTTACCGACAGGGACCGGGGAGCTGTTTTTT. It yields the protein CASSLPTGTGELFF. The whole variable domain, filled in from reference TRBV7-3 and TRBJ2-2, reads GAGVSQTPSNKVTEKGKYVELRCDPISGHTALYWYRQSLGQGPEFLIYFQGTGAADDSGLPNDRFFAVRPEGSVSTLKIQRTERGDSAVYLCASSLPTGTGELFFGEGSRLTVL.

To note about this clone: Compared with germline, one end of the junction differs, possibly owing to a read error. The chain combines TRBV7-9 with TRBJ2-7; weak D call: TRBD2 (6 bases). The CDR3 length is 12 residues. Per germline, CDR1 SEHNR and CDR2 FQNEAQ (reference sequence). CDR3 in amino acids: CSSSLASVEQYF. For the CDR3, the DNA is TGTTCCAGCAGCTTAGCTAGCGTCGAGCAGTACTTC.

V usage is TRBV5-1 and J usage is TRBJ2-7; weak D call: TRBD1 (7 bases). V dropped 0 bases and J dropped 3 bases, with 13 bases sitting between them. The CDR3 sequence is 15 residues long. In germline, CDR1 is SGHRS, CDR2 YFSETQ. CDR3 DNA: TGCGCCAGCAGCTTGGGACAGGGAGGAGGCTACGAGCAGTACTTC. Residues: CASSLGQGGGYEQYF.

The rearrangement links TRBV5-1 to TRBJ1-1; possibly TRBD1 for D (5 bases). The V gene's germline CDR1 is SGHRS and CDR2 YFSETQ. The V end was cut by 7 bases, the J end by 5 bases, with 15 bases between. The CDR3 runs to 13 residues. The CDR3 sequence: CASGQSGLTEAFF. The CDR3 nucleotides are TGCGCCAGCGGCCAATCAGGGTTGACTGAAGCTTTCTTT.

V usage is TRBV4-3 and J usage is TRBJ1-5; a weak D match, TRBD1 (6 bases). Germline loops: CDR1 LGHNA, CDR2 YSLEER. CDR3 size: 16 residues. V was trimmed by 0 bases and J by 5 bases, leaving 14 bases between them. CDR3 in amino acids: CASSQEAGTLYQPQHF. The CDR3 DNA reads TGCGCCAGCAGCCAAGAGGCCGGGACACTATATCAGCCCCAGCATTTT.

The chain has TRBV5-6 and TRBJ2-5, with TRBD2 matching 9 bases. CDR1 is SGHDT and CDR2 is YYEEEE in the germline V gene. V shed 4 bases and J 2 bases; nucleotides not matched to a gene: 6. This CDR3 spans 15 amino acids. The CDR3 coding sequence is TGTGCCAGCAGCCGAGCGGGAGGTAATCAAGAGACCCAGTACTTC. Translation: CASSRAGGNQETQYF.

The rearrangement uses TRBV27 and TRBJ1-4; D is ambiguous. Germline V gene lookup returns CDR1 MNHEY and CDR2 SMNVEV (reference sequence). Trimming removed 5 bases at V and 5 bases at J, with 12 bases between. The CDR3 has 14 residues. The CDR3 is CASSPGVPNEKLFF. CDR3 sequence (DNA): TGTGCCAGCAGTCCCGGGGTTCCAAATGAAAAACTGTTTTTT.

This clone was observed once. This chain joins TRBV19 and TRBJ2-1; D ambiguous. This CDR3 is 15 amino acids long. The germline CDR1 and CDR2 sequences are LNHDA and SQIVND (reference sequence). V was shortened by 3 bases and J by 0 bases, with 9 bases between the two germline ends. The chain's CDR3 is CASSIGQSSYNEQFF. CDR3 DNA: TGTGCCAGTAGTATTGGGCAGAGCTCCTACAATGAGCAGTTCTTC.

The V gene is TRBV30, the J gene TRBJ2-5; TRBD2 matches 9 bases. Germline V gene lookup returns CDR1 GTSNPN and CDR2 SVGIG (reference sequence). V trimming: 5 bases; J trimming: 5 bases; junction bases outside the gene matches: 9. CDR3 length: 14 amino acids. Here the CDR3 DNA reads TGTGCCTGGTCGAGCTGGGCGGGAGGGGAGACCCAGTACTTC. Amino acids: CAWSSWAGGETQYF.

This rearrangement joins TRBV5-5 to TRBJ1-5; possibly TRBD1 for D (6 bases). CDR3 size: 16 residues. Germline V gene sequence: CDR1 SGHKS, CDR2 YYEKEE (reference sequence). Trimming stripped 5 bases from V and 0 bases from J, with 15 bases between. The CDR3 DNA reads TGTGCCAGCAGGTTAGGGGACATTAATAGCAATCAGCCCCAGCATTTT. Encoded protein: CASRLGDINSNQPQHF.

CDR3 DNA: TGTGCCAGCAGCGTAGGGCGGGGGGGATACAATGAGCAGTTCTTC. Its protein is CASSVGRGGYNEQFF. The rearrangement links TRBV9 to TRBJ2-1, with 9 bases identical to TRBD2. V trimming: 0 bases; J trimming: 4 bases; junction bases outside the gene matches: 2. The CDR3 length is 15 residues. The germline V gene encodes CDR1 SGDLS and CDR2 YYNGEE.

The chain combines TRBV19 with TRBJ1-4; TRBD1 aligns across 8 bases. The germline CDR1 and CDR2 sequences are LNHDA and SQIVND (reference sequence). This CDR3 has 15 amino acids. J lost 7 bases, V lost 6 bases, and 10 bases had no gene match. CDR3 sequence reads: CASSLGQGAREKLFF. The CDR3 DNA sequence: TGTGCCAGTAGCCTCGGTCAGGGGGCTCGTGAAAAACTGTTTTTT.

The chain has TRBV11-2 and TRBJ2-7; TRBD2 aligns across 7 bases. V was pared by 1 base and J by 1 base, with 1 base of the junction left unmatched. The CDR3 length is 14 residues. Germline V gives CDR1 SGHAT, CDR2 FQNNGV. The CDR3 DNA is TGTGCCAGCAGCTTAGGGGGGGGATCCTACGAGCAGTACTTC. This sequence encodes CASSLGGGSYEQYF.

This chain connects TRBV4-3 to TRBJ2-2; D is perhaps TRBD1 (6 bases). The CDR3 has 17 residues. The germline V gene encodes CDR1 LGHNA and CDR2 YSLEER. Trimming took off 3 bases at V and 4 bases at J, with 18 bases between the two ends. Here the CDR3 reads CASSHVTGTPSTGELFF. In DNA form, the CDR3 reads TGCGCCAGCAGCCACGTGACCGGGACACCGTCCACCGGGGAGCTGTTTTTT.

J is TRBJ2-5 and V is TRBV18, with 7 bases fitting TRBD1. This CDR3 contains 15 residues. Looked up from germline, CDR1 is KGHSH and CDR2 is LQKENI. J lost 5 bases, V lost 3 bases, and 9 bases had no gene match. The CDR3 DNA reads TGTGCCAGCTCACCCCCGACAGGGAGTAGGGAGACCCAGTACTTC. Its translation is CASSPPTGSRETQYF.

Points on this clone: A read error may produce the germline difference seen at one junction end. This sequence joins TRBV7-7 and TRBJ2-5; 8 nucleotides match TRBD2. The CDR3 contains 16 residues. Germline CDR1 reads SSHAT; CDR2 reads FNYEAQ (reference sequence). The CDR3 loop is CASSFGAGRAGETQYF. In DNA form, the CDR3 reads TGTGCTAGCAGCTTCGGTGCCGGGAGGGCCGGGGAGACCCAGTACTTC. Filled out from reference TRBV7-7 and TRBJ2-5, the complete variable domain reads GAGVSQSPRYKVTKRGQDVTLRCDPISSHATLYWYQQALGQGPEFLTYFNYEAQPDKSGLPSDRFSAERPEGSISTLTIQRTEQRDSAMYRCASSFGAGRAGETQYFGPGTRLLVL.

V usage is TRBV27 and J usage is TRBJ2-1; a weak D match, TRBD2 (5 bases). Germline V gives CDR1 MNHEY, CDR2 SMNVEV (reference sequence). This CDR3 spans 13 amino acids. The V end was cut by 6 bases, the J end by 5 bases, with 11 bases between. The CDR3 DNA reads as TGTGCCAGCAGATGGACTGGCGACAATGAGCAGTTCTTC. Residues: CASRWTGDNEQFF.

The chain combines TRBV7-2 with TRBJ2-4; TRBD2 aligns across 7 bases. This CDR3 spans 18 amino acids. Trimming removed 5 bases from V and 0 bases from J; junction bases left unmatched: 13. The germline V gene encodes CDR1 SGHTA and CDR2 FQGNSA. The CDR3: CASSPRRGGSIAKNIQYF. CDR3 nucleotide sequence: TGTGCCAGCAGCCCCCGTAGGGGAGGGTCAATAGCCAAAAACATTCAGTACTTC.

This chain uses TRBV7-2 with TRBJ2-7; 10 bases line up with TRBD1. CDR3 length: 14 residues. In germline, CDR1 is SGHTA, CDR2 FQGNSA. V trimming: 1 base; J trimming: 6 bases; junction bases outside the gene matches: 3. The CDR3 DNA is TGTGCCAGCAGCTTAGTTCGGACAGGGGGCGAGCAGTACTTC. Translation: CASSLVRTGGEQYF.